This entry lists 12 T cell receptor beta chains sequenced from one sample in a study of blood T cell repertoires in COVID-19. Data came from immunoSEQ multiplex PCR; TCRdb stores just in-frame clones and leaves some out. The sample lists 100,000 to 110,000 clones, 80% occurring once. What was sequenced was peripheral blood. Receptors originate from a woman aged 70-85 years with acute or convalescent COVID-19.

This clone came up a few times. The V gene is TRBV19, the J gene TRBJ1-1, with 8 nucleotides matching TRBD1. CDR1 is LNHDA and CDR2 is SQIVND in the germline V gene (reference sequence). The CDR3 has 15 residues. V shed 6 bases, J shed 1 base, and the junction held 7 bases outside the gene matches. The CDR3: CASRGQGASNTEAFF. CDR3 coding DNA: TGTGCCAGTAGGGGGCAGGGGGCTTCGAACACTGAAGCTTTCTTT.

The chain joins TRBV10-1 to TRBJ1-1, with D maybe TRBD1 (6 bases). V was pared by 0 bases and J by 0 bases, with 8 bases between. The length of the CDR3 is 15 residues. From germline, CDR1 is WNHNN and CDR2 SYGVQD (reference sequence). CDR3 nucleotides: TGCGCCAGCAGTGAGTCTCGGACAGTGAACACTGAAGCTTTCTTT. This gives the protein CASSESRTVNTEAFF.

The rearrangement uses TRBV10-3 and TRBJ1-4, with 10 bases lining up with TRBD1. This CDR3 spans 16 amino acids. The ends lost 8 bases at V and 7 bases at J; junction bases unmatched: 13. The V gene's germline CDR1 is ENHRY and CDR2 SYGVKD. CDR3 residues: CAIATSPGQGPEKLFF. CDR3 nucleotide sequence: TGTGCCATCGCCACCTCCCCGGGACAGGGGCCTGAAAAACTGTTTTTT.

The chain couples TRBV6-5 to TRBJ1-1; 7 bases are shared with TRBD1. The ends lost 1 base at V and 2 bases at J; junction bases unmatched: 4. Germline CDR1 reads MNHEY; CDR2 reads SVGAGI. The CDR3 is 15 amino acids. CDR3 bases: TGTGCCAGCAGTTACTTTAACAGGGGAAACACTGAAGCTTTCTTT. Translating it yields CASSYFNRGNTEAFF.

The J gene is TRBJ1-1, the V gene TRBV6-5; D remains ambiguous. Trimming took off 6 bases at V and 1 base at J, with 12 bases between the two ends. CDR1 is MNHEY, CDR2 SVGAGI, per germline. The CDR3 covers 14 residues. In DNA, the CDR3 is TGTGCCAGCAGGGGAAGTCGGGGGAACACTGAAGCTTTCTTT. It is translated as CASRGSRGNTEAFF.

V usage is TRBV5-1 and J usage is TRBJ2-3; TRBD2 matches 9 bases. V shed 5 bases and J 1 base; nucleotides not matched to a gene: 5. This CDR3 region has 15 residues. Germline V gene data show CDR1 as SGHRS and CDR2 as YFSETQ. CDR3 sequence (DNA): TGCGCCAGCAGGGACCGGACTAGCGGCACAGATACGCAGTATTTT. It translates to CASRDRTSGTDTQYF.

The chain employs TRBV28 and TRBJ1-2; 7 bases align to TRBD1. V shed 2 bases, J shed 6 bases, and the junction held 12 bases outside the gene matches. Germline V gives CDR1 MDHEN, CDR2 SYDVKM. The CDR3 is 16 residues long. The CDR3: CASSLAGTEHVNGYTF. The CDR3 coding sequence is TGTGCCAGCAGTTTAGCCGGGACAGAGCATGTAAATGGCTACACCTTC.

This chain joins TRBV9 and TRBJ1-1, with D possibly TRBD1 on 5 matching bases. Germline V gene data show CDR1 as SGDLS and CDR2 as YYNGEE. CDR3 length: 13 residues. V shed 3 bases and J shed 8 bases, with 14 bases lying between them. The CDR3 DNA sequence: TGTGCCAGCAGCGGACAGCAACCCCGAGAAGCTTTCTTT. It codes for CASSGQQPREAFF.

The chain uses TRBV28 and TRBJ2-7; TRBD1 might be the D (5 bases). V shed 10 bases and J shed 2 bases, with 18 bases lying between them. The CDR3 covers 14 residues. CDR1 MDHEN and CDR2 SYDVKM come from the germline V gene. CDR3 in DNA: TGTGCCACCGTAGACAGAGCACTGCCCTACGAGCAGTACGTC. This encodes CATVDRALPYEQYV.

CDR3 residues: CASSWDRDSYEQYF. CDR3 sequence (DNA): TGTGCCAGCAGCTGGGACAGGGACTCCTACGAGCAGTACTTC. V and J are TRBV7-9 and TRBJ2-7; 9 nucleotides line up with TRBD1. Trimming removed 4 bases from V and 0 bases from J; junction bases left unmatched: 1. Germline CDR1 reads SEHNR; CDR2 reads FQNEAQ (reference sequence). The CDR3 length is 14 residues.

The chain carries TRBV11-2 and TRBJ1-6; D remains unclear. The CDR3 totals 14 residues. Between the trimmed V and J ends, which lost 2 bases and 9 bases, there was a span of 11 bases. Looked up from germline, CDR1 is SGHAT and CDR2 is FQNNGV. Written as DNA, the CDR3 is TGTGCCAGCAGCTTATCCGGGTTTAGTTCACCCCTCCACTTT. This encodes CASSLSGFSSPLHF.

V is TRBV5-1 and J is TRBJ1-6, with TRBD1 identical over 9 bases. The CDR3 totals 14 residues. Per the germline V gene, CDR1 is SGHRS and CDR2 is YFSETQ. The ends lost 4 bases at V and 8 bases at J; junction bases unmatched: 4. The CDR3 coding sequence is TGCGCCAGCAGCGTCAGACAGGGGGATTCACCCCTCCACTTT. Residues: CASSVRQGDSPLHF.